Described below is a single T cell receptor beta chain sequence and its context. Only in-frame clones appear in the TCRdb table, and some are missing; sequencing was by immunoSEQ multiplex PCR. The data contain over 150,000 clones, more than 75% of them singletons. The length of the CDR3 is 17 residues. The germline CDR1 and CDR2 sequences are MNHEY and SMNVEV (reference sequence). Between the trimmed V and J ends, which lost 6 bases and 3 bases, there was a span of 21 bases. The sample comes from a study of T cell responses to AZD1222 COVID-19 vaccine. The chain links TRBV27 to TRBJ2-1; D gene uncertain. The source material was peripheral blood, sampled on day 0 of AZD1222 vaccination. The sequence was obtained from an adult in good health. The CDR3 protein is CASSSRPASVVYNEQFF. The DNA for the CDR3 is TGTGCCAGCAGCTCCCGACCTGCCTCTGTAGTCTACAATGAGCAGTTCTTC.